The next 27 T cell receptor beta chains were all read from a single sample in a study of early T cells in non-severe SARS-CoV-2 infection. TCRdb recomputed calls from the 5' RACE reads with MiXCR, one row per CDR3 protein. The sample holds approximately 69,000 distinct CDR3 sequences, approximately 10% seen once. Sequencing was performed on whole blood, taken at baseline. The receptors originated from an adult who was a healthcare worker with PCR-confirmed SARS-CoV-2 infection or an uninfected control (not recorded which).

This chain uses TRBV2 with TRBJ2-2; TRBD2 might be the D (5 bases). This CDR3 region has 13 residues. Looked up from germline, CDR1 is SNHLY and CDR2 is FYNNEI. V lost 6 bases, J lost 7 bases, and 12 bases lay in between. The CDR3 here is CASSLKAGGELFF. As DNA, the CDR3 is TGTGCCAGCAGCCTAAAGGCGGGCGGGGAGCTGTTTTTT.

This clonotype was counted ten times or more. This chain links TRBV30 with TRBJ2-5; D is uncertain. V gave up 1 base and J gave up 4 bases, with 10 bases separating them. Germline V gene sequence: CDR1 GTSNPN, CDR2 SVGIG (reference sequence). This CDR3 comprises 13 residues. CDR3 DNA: TGTGCCTGGAGTGCCTCTGTAGGAGAGACCCAGTACTTC. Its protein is CAWSASVGETQYF.

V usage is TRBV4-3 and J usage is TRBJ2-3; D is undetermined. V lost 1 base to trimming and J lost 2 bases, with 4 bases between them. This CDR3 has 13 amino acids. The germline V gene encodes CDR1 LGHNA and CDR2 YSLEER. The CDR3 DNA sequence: TGCGCCAGCAGCCAAGGCTTCACAGATACGCAGTATTTT. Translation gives CASSQGFTDTQYF.

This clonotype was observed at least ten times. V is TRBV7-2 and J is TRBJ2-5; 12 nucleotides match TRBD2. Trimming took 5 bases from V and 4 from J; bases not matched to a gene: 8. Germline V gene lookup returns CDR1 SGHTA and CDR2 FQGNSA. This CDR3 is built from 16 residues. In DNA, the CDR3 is TGTGCCAGCAGCGCCGACCCGGGACTAGCGGGAGAGACCCAGTACTTC. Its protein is CASSADPGLAGETQYF.

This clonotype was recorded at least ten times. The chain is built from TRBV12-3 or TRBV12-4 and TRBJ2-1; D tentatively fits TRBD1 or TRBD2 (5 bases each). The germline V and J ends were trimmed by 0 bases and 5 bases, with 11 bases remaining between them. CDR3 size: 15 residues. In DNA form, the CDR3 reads TGTGCCAGCAGTTTAGCGGGGGTCCTGAACAATGAGCAGTTCTTC. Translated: CASSLAGVLNNEQFF.

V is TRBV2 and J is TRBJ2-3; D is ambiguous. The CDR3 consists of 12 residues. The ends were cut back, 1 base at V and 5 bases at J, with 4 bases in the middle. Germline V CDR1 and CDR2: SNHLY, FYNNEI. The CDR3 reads CASSEGEDTQYF. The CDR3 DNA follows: TGTGCCAGCAGTGAAGGCGAAGATACGCAGTATTTT. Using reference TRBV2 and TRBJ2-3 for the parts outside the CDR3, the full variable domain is EPEVTQTPSHQVTQMGQEVILRCVPISNHLYFYWYRQILGQKVEFLVSFYNNEISEKSEIFDDQFSVERPDGSNFTLKIRSTKLEDSAMYFCASSEGEDTQYFGPGTRLTVL.

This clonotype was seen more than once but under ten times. The DNA of the CDR3 is TGTGCCAGCTCACCACCAAATGAAATGGGCTACACCTTC. This encodes CASSPPNEMGYTF. V usage is TRBV18 and J usage is TRBJ1-2, with D unresolved. The germline V and J ends were trimmed by 0 bases and 8 bases, with 10 bases remaining between them. CDR1 and CDR2 (germline): KGHSH, LQKENI. The CDR3 totals 13 residues.

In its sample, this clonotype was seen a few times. This chain's CDR3 is CASSFRTGGNEKLFF. As DNA, the CDR3 is TGTGCCAGCAGCTTCAGGACAGGAGGGAATGAAAAACTGTTTTTT. The chain joins TRBV7-6 to TRBJ1-4, with 7 bases lining up with TRBD1. With 3 bases clipped from V and 5 bases from J, the junction kept 6 bases outside the gene matches. This CDR3 spans 15 amino acids. Germline lookup yields CDR1 SGHVS and CDR2 FNYEAQ.

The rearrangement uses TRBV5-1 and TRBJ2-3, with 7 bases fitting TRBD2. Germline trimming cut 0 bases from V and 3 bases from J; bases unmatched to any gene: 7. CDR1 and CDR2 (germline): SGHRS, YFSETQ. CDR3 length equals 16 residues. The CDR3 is CASSLAGGRQTDTQYF. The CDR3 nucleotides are TGCGCCAGCAGCTTGGCTGGCGGGAGACAGACAGATACGCAGTATTTT.

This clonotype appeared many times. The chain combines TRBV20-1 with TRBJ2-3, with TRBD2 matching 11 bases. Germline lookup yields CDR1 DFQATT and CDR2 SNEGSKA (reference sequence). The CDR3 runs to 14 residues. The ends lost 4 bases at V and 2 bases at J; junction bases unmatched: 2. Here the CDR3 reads CSANSGGDTDTQYF. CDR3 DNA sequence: TGCAGTGCTAATAGCGGGGGGGACACAGATACGCAGTATTTT.

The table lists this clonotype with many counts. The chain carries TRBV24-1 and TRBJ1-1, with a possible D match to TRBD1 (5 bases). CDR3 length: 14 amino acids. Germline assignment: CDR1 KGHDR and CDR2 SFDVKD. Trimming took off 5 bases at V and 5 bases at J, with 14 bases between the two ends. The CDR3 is CATSGGVPGTEAFF. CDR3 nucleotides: TGTGCCACCAGTGGGGGGGTACCCGGGACTGAAGCTTTCTTT.

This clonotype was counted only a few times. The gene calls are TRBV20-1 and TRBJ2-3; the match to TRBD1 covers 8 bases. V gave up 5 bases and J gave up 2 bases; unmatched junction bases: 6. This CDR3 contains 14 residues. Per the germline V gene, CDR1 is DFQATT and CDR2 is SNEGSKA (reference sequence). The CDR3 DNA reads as TGCAGTGCTCCGGACAGGGCTCTCACAGATACGCAGTATTTT. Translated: CSAPDRALTDTQYF.

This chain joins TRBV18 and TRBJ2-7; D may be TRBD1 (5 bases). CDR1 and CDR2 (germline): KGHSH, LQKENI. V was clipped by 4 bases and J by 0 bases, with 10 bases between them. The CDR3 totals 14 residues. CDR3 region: CASSRAGYSYEQYF. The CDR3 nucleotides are TGTGCCAGCTCACGGGCAGGGTACTCCTACGAGCAGTACTTC.

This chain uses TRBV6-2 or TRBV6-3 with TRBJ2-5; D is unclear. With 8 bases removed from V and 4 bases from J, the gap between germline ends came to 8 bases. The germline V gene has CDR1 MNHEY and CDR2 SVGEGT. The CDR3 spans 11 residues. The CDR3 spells CASGPPETQYF. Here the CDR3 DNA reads TGTGCCAGCGGGCCCCCAGAGACCCAGTACTTC.

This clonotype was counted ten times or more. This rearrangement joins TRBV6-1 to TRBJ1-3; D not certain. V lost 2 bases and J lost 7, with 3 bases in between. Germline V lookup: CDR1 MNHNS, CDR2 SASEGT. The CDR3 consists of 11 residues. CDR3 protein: CASSERNTIYF. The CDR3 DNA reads TGTGCCAGCAGTGAACGGAACACCATATATTTT.

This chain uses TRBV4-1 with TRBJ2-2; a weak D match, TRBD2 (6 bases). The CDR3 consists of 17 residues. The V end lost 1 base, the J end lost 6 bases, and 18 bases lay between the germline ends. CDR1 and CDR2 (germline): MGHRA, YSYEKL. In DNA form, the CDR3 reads TGCGCCAGCAGCCAAGCAGCAGCGGGTGGCCCGGCCGGGGAGCTGTTTTTT. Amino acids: CASSQAAAGGPAGELFF.

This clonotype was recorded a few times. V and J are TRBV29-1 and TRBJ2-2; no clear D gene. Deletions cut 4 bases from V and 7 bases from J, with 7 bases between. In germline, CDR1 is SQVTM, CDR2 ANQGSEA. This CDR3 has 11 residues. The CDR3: CSVGWGGELFF. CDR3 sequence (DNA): TGCAGCGTTGGTTGGGGCGGGGAGCTGTTTTTT.

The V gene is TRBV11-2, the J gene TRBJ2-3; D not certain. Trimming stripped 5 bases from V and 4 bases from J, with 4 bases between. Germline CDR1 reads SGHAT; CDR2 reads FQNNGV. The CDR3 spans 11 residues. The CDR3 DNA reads TGTGCCAGCAGCCAATCAGATACGCAGTATTTT. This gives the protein CASSQSDTQYF.

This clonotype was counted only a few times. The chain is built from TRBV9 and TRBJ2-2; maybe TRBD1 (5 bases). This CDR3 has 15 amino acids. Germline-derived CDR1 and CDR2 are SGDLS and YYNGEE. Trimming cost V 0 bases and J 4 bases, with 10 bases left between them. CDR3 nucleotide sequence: TGTGCCAGCAGCGTAGGAGTCAGGGTCACCGGGGAGCTGTTTTTT. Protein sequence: CASSVGVRVTGELFF.

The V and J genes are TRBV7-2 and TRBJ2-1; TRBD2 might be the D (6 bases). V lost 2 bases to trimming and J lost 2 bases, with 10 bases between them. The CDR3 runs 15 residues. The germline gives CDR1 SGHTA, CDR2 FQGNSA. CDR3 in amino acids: CASSLIWGAYNEQFF. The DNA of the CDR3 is TGTGCCAGCAGCTTAATTTGGGGGGCCTACAATGAGCAGTTCTTC.

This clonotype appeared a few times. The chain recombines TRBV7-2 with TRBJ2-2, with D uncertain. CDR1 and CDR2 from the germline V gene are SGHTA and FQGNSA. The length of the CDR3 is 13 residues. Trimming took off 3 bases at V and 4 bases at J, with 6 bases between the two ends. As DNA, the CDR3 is TGTGCCAGCAGCTTCCCCTCCACCGGGGAGCTGTTTTTT. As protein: CASSFPSTGELFF.

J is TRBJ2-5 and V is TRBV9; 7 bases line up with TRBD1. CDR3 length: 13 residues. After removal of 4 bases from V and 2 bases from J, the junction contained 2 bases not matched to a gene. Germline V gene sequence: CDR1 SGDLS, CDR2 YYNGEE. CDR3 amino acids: CASSRGQQETQYF. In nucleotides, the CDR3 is TGTGCCAGCAGCAGGGGACAGCAAGAGACCCAGTACTTC.

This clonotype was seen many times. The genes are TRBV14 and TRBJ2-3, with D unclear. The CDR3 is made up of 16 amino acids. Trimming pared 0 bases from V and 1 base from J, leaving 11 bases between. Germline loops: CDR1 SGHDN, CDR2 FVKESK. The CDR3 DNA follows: TGTGCCAGCAGCCAAGAAGTAGGCCTCGGCACAGATACGCAGTATTTT. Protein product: CASSQEVGLGTDTQYF.

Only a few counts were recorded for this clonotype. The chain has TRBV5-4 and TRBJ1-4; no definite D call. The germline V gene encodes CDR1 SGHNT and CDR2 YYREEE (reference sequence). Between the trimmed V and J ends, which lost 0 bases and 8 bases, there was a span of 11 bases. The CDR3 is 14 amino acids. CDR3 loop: CASSLEAGDEKLFF. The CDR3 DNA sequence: TGTGCCAGCAGCTTGGAAGCTGGTGACGAAAAACTGTTTTTT.

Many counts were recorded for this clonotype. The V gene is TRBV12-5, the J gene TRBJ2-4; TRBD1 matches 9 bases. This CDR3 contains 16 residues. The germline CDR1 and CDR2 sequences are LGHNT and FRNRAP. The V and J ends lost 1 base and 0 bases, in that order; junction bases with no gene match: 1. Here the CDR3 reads CASGLDRGQAKNIQYF. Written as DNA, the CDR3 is TGTGCTAGTGGTTTGGACAGGGGGCAAGCCAAAAACATTCAGTACTTC.

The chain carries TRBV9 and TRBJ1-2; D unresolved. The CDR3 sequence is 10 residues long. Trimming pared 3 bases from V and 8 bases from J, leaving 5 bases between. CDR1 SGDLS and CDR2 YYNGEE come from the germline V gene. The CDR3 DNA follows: TGTGCCAGCAGCGGCAAGGGCTACACCTTC. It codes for CASSGKGYTF.

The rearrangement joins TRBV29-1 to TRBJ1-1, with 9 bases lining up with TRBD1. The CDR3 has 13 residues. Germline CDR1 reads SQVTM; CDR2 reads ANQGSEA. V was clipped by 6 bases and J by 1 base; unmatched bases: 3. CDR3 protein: CSVRTGANTEAFF. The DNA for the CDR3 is TGCAGCGTACGGACAGGGGCGAACACTGAAGCTTTCTTT.